This TCR beta chain was recorded in a study of cytomegalovirus exposure and HLA in healthy donors. Study-level points and caveats: TCR beta V- and J-gene trimming, according to a later analysis, was linked to a missense DCLRE1C variant.

Of note for this clone: Antigen: not known.

Though probably carrying unrecorded immune exposures, donors were nominally healthy at sampling. Primers included in the PCR were 60 Vbeta and 13 Jbeta primers. Sequencing used immunoSEQ multiplex PCR; TCRdb keeps in-frame clones, though not all of them. The table has 50,000 to 60,000 clones, 77% seen once. Input material: PBMCs. The clonotype was recovered from a woman aged 40 to 55 in good health and CMV-seropositive.

CDR3 sequence: CASSVTGTGPYEQYF. CDR3 in DNA: TGTGCCAGCAGCGTGACCGGGACAGGACCCTACGAGCAGTACTTC. The chain recombines TRBV9 with TRBJ2-7; 8 bases match TRBD1. The junction had 6 bases not matched to a gene; V was cut back by 2 bases and J by 2 bases. CDR3 length equals 15 residues. Germline V gene data show CDR1 as SGDLS and CDR2 as YYNGEE.